The 27 T cell receptor beta chains in this list originate from one sample, sequenced in a study of HIV-infected children after antiretroviral therapy interruption. The TCR library was built from RNA with a 3' RACE protocol and unique molecular identifiers. MiXCR was run by TCRdb on the 3' RACE reads, yielding one entry per CDR3 protein. The profile shows about 89,000 distinct CDR3 sequences, approximately 6.9% of them singletons. Treatment specified: PENTA 11 planned treatment interruption arm or continuous ART arm. Sequenced material: CD45RA+ CD4+ T cells from PBMCs, pooled from several time points, taken from a donor given antiretroviral therapy, either interrupted or continuous. Subset described: naive CD4+ CD45RA+ CD45RO- T cells. The receptors shown here come from a pool of human donors with HIV.

The sample holds many counts of this clonotype. V usage is TRBV29-1 and J usage is TRBJ2-7; TRBD2 is a possible D gene (5 bases). Germline V gene data show CDR1 as SQVTM and CDR2 as ANQGSEA. The CDR3 totals 11 residues. V gave up 3 bases and J gave up 7 bases, with 10 bases separating them. The CDR3 loop reads CSVEDRTEQYF. The CDR3 DNA follows: TGCAGCGTTGAGGACCGGACTGAGCAGTACTTC.

The chain recombines TRBV20-1 with TRBJ2-7; D might be TRBD1 (6 bases). V gave up 0 bases and J gave up 3 bases, with 18 bases separating them. Germline V gene lookup returns CDR1 DFQATT and CDR2 SNEGSKA (reference sequence). The CDR3 spans 16 residues. In DNA, the CDR3 is TGCAGTGCTAGAGATAGTGGGGGCTACCCCAACTACGAGCAGTACTTC. Translating gives CSARDSGGYPNYEQYF.

This clonotype was counted at least ten times. V and J are TRBV6-1 and TRBJ2-7; TRBD1 aligns across 10 bases. J was trimmed by 3 bases and V by 6 bases; bases with no gene match: 14. The germline gives CDR1 MNHNS, CDR2 SASEGT. This CDR3 has 17 amino acids. The chain's CDR3 is CASRALPRDRGGYEQYF. CDR3 nucleotides: TGTGCCAGCAGAGCTCTCCCCCGGGACAGGGGAGGCTACGAGCAGTACTTC.

In its sample, this clonotype was seen many times. The chain uses TRBV18 and TRBJ2-5; a weak D match, TRBD1 (5 bases). The germline gives CDR1 KGHSH, CDR2 LQKENI. The CDR3 length is 14 residues. V was trimmed by 4 bases and J by 5 bases, leaving 14 bases between them. CDR3 protein: CASSLRQSGETQYF. The CDR3 region has the DNA TGTGCCAGCTCACTCAGACAGTCCGGGGAGACCCAGTACTTC.

Many counts were recorded for this clonotype. The rearrangement links TRBV11-2 to TRBJ2-3; 9 nucleotides match TRBD2. This CDR3 is built from 15 residues. Germline loops: CDR1 SGHAT, CDR2 FQNNGV. Trimming cost V 2 bases and J 4 bases; bases outside gene matches: 4. This CDR3 is CASSLKASGADTQYF. CDR3 coding DNA: TGTGCCAGCAGCTTAAAGGCTAGCGGGGCAGATACGCAGTATTTT.

This clonotype came up many times. The DNA for the CDR3 is TGTGCCAGCAGCCCTGCTCGGGGGGGCACTGAAGCTTTCTTT. This gives the protein CASSPARGGTEAFF. The chain combines TRBV5-5 with TRBJ1-1, with a possible D match to TRBD1 (5 bases). CDR1 and CDR2 (germline): SGHKS, YYEKEE (reference sequence). Trimming pared 4 bases from V and 4 bases from J, leaving 14 bases between. This CDR3 spans 14 amino acids. The entire variable domain, with the rest obtained from reference TRBV5-5 and TRBJ1-1, is as follows: DAGVTQSPTHLIKTRGQQVTLRCSPISGHKSVSWYQQVLGQGPQFIFQYYEKEERGRGNFPDRFSARQFPNYSSELNVNALLLGDSALYLCASSPARGGTEAFFGQGTRLTVV.

This clonotype has a count of ten or more. For the CDR3, the DNA is TGTGCCTGTCACGCGGCTAGCACAGATACGCAGTATTTT. This sequence encodes CACHAASTDTQYF. The chain combines TRBV30 with TRBJ2-3; D unclear. The ends were cut back, 6 bases at V and 0 bases at J, with 10 bases in the middle. The germline V gene has CDR1 GTSNPN and CDR2 SVGIG (reference sequence). There are 13 residues in the CDR3.

In its sample, this clonotype is medium-sized. This chain uses TRBV20-1 with TRBJ1-1; D unresolved. The CDR3 length is 13 residues. CDR1 is DFQATT, CDR2 SNEGSKA, per germline (reference sequence). V gave up 0 bases and J gave up 2 bases, with 7 bases separating them. CDR3 residues: CSARDGRNTEAFF. In DNA form, the CDR3 reads TGCAGTGCTAGAGATGGGCGAAACACTGAAGCTTTCTTT.

The chain joins TRBV20-1 to TRBJ2-3, with 8 positions matching TRBD2. Trimming cost V 7 bases and J 0 bases; bases outside gene matches: 24. CDR3 length: 20 amino acids. Germline V gene data show CDR1 as DFQATT and CDR2 as SNEGSKA (reference sequence). The CDR3: CSGVPITLAGNGSSTDTQYF. The DNA for the CDR3 is TGCAGTGGAGTCCCTATCACCTTAGCGGGGAATGGATCTAGCACAGATACGCAGTATTTT.

This clonotype appeared a few times. The J gene is TRBJ2-3, the V gene TRBV10-3; TRBD1 matches at 7 bases. The germline V gene encodes CDR1 ENHRY and CDR2 SYGVKD. The CDR3 is made up of 14 amino acids. The V gene end was trimmed by 11 bases and the J gene end by 6 bases; junction bases not matched to a gene: 14. The CDR3 DNA follows: TGTGCCGCATCAGGGGGACCAGGGATTGATACGCAGTATTTT. Translation gives CAASGGPGIDTQYF.

V gene TRBV10-3 combines with J gene TRBJ1-1, with D tentatively TRBD1 (5 bases). Trimming cost V 11 bases and J 10 bases, with 17 bases left between them. This CDR3 region has 11 residues. CDR1 ENHRY and CDR2 SYGVKD come from the germline V gene. CDR3 in amino acids: CAVHGASGAFF. The CDR3, as DNA: TGTGCCGTACATGGGGCCTCGGGAGCTTTCTTT.

This clonotype was recorded many times. The chain carries TRBV19 and TRBJ1-5; possible D gene TRBD1, 6 bases. The germline V gene encodes CDR1 LNHDA and CDR2 SQIVND (reference sequence). CDR3 length equals 15 residues. V lost 5 bases and J lost 1, with 12 bases in between. This chain's CDR3 is CASSVGGASNQPQHF. The DNA for the CDR3 is TGTGCCAGTAGTGTTGGGGGCGCGAGCAATCAGCCCCAGCATTTT.

This clonotype was observed a few times. V is TRBV2 and J is TRBJ2-2; D perhaps matches TRBD2 (5 bases). The V end was cut by 6 bases, the J end by 1 base, with 18 bases between. The germline CDR1 and CDR2 sequences are SNHLY and FYNNEI. CDR3 size: 17 residues. The DNA for the CDR3 is TGTGCCAGCAGCCCGAGGGTTCTTCTACTGAACACCGGGGAGCTGTTTTTT. Translated: CASSPRVLLLNTGELFF.

This clonotype was recorded at least ten times. This chain links TRBV20-1 with TRBJ2-1; TRBD1 might be the D (6 bases). The length of the CDR3 is 13 residues. Germline V gene data show CDR1 as DFQATT and CDR2 as SNEGSKA (reference sequence). The V gene lost 6 bases and the J gene lost 9 bases, with 18 bases spanning the gap. For the CDR3, the DNA is TGCAGTGCCCCAAAGGCAGGGGCCAGTGAGCAGTTCTTC. Protein product: CSAPKAGASEQFF.

This chain uses TRBV11-2 with TRBJ2-2; 8 bases align to TRBD1. Germline CDR1 SGHAT, CDR2 FQNNGV. The CDR3 sequence is 17 residues long. V was clipped by 6 bases and J by 4 bases; unmatched bases: 13. CDR3 in DNA: TGTGCCAGCAGTTCTGCCCTCAGGGGGCGGGCCACCGGGGAGCTGTTTTTT. Its protein product is CASSSALRGRATGELFF.

This clonotype was counted at least ten times. The V and J genes are TRBV6-2 or TRBV6-3 and TRBJ2-5; TRBD1 might be the D (6 bases). The CDR3 runs 15 residues. The germline V gene has CDR1 MNHEY and CDR2 SVGEGT. Trimming took off 6 bases at V and 2 bases at J, with 16 bases between the two ends. Written as DNA, the CDR3 is TGTGCCAGCAGGAAAGTAGGACAGAGTCAAGAGACCCAGTACTTC. Protein sequence: CASRKVGQSQETQYF.

This clonotype was seen ten or more times. This sequence joins TRBV11-2 and TRBJ2-1; D ambiguous. The CDR3 extends over 10 amino acids. Trimming pared 4 bases from V and 10 bases from J, leaving 5 bases between. Germline V gene sequence: CDR1 SGHAT, CDR2 FQNNGV. The CDR3 DNA reads TGTGCCAGCAGCTGGGCCGAGCAGTTCTTC. This gives the protein CASSWAEQFF.

This clonotype has at least ten counts. This chain uses TRBV20-1 with TRBJ1-1, with 9 bases lining up with TRBD1. With V trimmed by 6 bases and J by 8 bases, 10 bases remained unmatched. The CDR3 runs 13 residues. Germline CDR1 reads DFQATT; CDR2 reads SNEGSKA (reference sequence). CDR3 amino acids: CSAEDRGEGEAFF. CDR3 DNA: TGCAGTGCCGAAGACAGGGGGGAAGGAGAAGCTTTCTTT.

Many counts were recorded for this clonotype. This sequence joins TRBV20-1 and TRBJ1-5, with D tentatively TRBD1 (5 bases). The germline V and J ends were trimmed by 3 bases and 5 bases, with 29 bases remaining between them. CDR1 DFQATT and CDR2 SNEGSKA come from the germline V gene (reference sequence). The CDR3 length is 19 residues. The CDR3 reads CSASGAVQVGPSSYQPQHF. CDR3 sequence (DNA): TGCAGTGCTAGTGGGGCGGTACAGGTAGGCCCCTCTAGTTATCAGCCCCAGCATTTT.

This clonotype came up many times. Written as DNA, the CDR3 is TGCAGTGCTAGGGAGTATATAGGCTACACCTTC. Translating it yields CSAREYIGYTF. V and J are TRBV20-1 and TRBJ1-2; unclear D gene. Germline V gene sequence: CDR1 DFQATT, CDR2 SNEGSKA (reference sequence). V lost 3 bases to trimming and J lost 8 bases, with 10 bases between them. CDR3 length equals 11 residues.

This clonotype was picked up many times. V usage is TRBV5-6 and J usage is TRBJ2-3, with D possibly being TRBD1 (5 bases). This CDR3 is 14 amino acids long. The V gene lost 0 bases and the J gene lost 3 bases, with 8 bases spanning the gap. Germline lookup yields CDR1 SGHDT and CDR2 YYEEEE. DNA of the CDR3: TGTGCCAGCAGCTTGGCGCCAGGGACAGATACGCAGTATTTT. Translation gives CASSLAPGTDTQYF. Looking up the rest from reference TRBV5-6 and TRBJ2-3 gives the full variable domain: DAGVTQSPTHLIKTRGQQVTLRCSPKSGHDTVSWYQQALGQGPQFIFQYYEEEERQRGNFPDRFSGHQFPNYSSELNVNALLLGDSALYLCASSLAPGTDTQYFGPGTRLTVL.

This clonotype occurred once. The CDR3 loop reads CASSGLGGSNQPQHF. CDR3 DNA: TGTGCCAGCAGTGGTCTCGGGGGGAGCAATCAGCCCCAGCATTTT. The chain combines TRBV12-3 or TRBV12-4 with TRBJ1-5, with a weak D call TRBD1 (5 bases). Trimming cost V 5 bases and J 1 base, with 12 bases left between them. The CDR3 is 15 residues long.

This clonotype was observed many times. The chain employs TRBV25-1 and TRBJ2-2; D uncertain. The V end lost 4 bases, the J end lost 2 bases, and 14 bases lay between the germline ends. CDR3 size: 16 residues. Germline V gene sequence: CDR1 MGHDK, CDR2 SYGVNS. CDR3 sequence: CASSGAKLTNTGELFF. The CDR3 DNA sequence: TGTGCCAGCAGTGGCGCCAAGCTTACAAACACCGGGGAGCTGTTTTTT.

The sample holds many counts of this clonotype. This sequence joins TRBV30 and TRBJ1-1; the D is unclear. The CDR3 length is 13 residues. Germline V gene lookup returns CDR1 GTSNPN and CDR2 SVGIG (reference sequence). V lost 2 bases to trimming and J lost 0 bases, with 7 bases between them. Here the CDR3 reads CAWSPQMNTEAFF. CDR3 sequence (DNA): TGTGCCTGGAGTCCACAGATGAACACTGAAGCTTTCTTT.

This clonotype came up a few times. V is TRBV20-1 and J is TRBJ1-2; the D is unclear. Germline loops: CDR1 DFQATT, CDR2 SNEGSKA (reference sequence). CDR3 length equals 12 residues. V lost 6 bases to trimming and J lost 8 bases, with 16 bases between them. CDR3 sequence: CSALHPPGGYTF. Here the CDR3 DNA reads TGCAGTGCCCTACACCCCCCCGGAGGCTACACCTTC.

This clonotype appeared many times. The chain carries TRBV27 and TRBJ2-3; 9 positions match TRBD1. Germline CDR1 reads MNHEY; CDR2 reads SMNVEV (reference sequence). CDR3 length equals 17 residues. V dropped 2 bases and J dropped 5; count of bases not matched to a gene: 11. CDR3 bases: TGTGCCAGCAGTTTAATTTTAATGGGGACAGGGTTAGATACGCAGTATTTT. This sequence encodes CASSLILMGTGLDTQYF.

V usage is TRBV12-3 or TRBV12-4 and J usage is TRBJ2-1; D remains unclear. This CDR3 has 15 residues. With 8 bases removed from V and 0 bases from J, the gap between germline ends came to 14 bases. The CDR3 nucleotides read TGTGCCAGCGCTAGGTGGGTGGTCTCCTACAATGAGCAGTTCTTC. Amino acid sequence: CASARWVVSYNEQFF.